The rows below give T cell receptor beta chains drawn from one sample of a study of blood T cell repertoires in COVID-19. Sequencing used immunoSEQ multiplex PCR; TCRdb keeps in-frame clones, though not all of them. The sample lists more than 300,000 clones, about 90% occurring once. The sample comprised peripheral blood. These TCRs come from a middle-aged woman with COVID-19, enrolled during active disease. Each CDR3 is given with its conserved first and last residue. A D gene is named only where the DNA matches it firmly. Not every row has a clone size; where given, it reads once, few, many or a size class.

abundance: NA; v_gene: TRBV5-6; d_gene: NA; j_gene: TRBJ2-5; len: 15; CDR3nt: TGTGCCAGCACCCCCGGGGGTCCCCTCCAAGAGACCCAGTACTTC; CDR3aa: CASTPGGPLQETQYF
abundance: NA; v_gene: TRBV18; d_gene: TRBD1; j_gene: TRBJ2-7; len: 16; CDR3nt: TGTGCCAGCTCACCAATGAGGGGGCAACAAGGCTACGAGCAGTACTTC; CDR3aa: CASSPMRGQQGYEQYF
abundance: NA; v_gene: TRBV29-1; d_gene: TRBD1; j_gene: TRBJ2-3; len: 14; CDR3nt: TGCAGCGTCTGGACAGGGGAAGGATCAGATACGCAGTATTTT; CDR3aa: CSVWTGEGSDTQYF
abundance: NA; v_gene: TRBV19; d_gene: NA; j_gene: TRBJ1-2; len: 12; CDR3nt: TGTGCCAGTTCCCTTGGGGAGTCTGGCTACACCTTC; CDR3aa: CASSLGESGYTF
abundance: NA; v_gene: TRBV9; d_gene: NA; j_gene: TRBJ1-1; len: 16; CDR3nt: TGTGCCAGCAGCCCCCGCGGGGGCAGGGAGAACACTGAAGCTTTCTTT; CDR3aa: CASSPRGGRENTEAFF
abundance: NA; v_gene: TRBV13; d_gene: TRBD2; j_gene: TRBJ2-7; len: 14; CDR3nt: TGTGCCAGCAGCCTGGGACTAGCGTTGAACGAGCAGTACTTC; CDR3aa: CASSLGLALNEQYF
abundance: NA; v_gene: TRBV27; d_gene: TRBD1; j_gene: TRBJ2-7; len: 17; CDR3nt: TGTGCCAGCAGTTTTGGTCCACCGGACAGGGGTTCCTACGAGCAGTACTTC; CDR3aa: CASSFGPPDRGSYEQYF
abundance: NA; v_gene: TRBV5-1; d_gene: NA; j_gene: TRBJ1-1; len: 13; CDR3nt: TGCGCCAGCAGCTTAGAGGTAAACACTGAAGCTTTCTTT; CDR3aa: CASSLEVNTEAFF
abundance: NA; v_gene: TRBV2; d_gene: NA; j_gene: TRBJ2-7; len: 14; CDR3nt: TGTGCCAGCAGTCCTCCGGAGGGAGGCTACGAGCAGTACTTC; CDR3aa: CASSPPEGGYEQYF
abundance: NA; v_gene: TRBV7-8; d_gene: TRBD1; j_gene: TRBJ1-2; len: 15; CDR3nt: TGTGCCAGCAGCTTAGCCCCGACAGGGGTAAGTGGCTACACCTTC; CDR3aa: CASSLAPTGVSGYTF
abundance: NA; v_gene: TRBV9; d_gene: NA; j_gene: TRBJ2-4; len: 14; CDR3nt: TGTGCCAGCAGCGTAGGGGACAACAAAAACATTCAGTACTTC; CDR3aa: CASSVGDNKNIQYF
abundance: NA; v_gene: TRBV5-6; d_gene: TRBD2; j_gene: TRBJ2-3; len: 17; CDR3nt: TGTGCCAGCAGCCGACGGACTAGCGGGGGGGTGACAGATACGCAGTATTTT; CDR3aa: CASSRRTSGGVTDTQYF
abundance: NA; v_gene: TRBV27; d_gene: TRBD1; j_gene: TRBJ2-7; len: 14; CDR3nt: TGTGCCAGCAGTGGCACAGGGGCAGTATACGAGCAGTACTTC; CDR3aa: CASSGTGAVYEQYF
abundance: NA; v_gene: TRBV19; d_gene: TRBD1; j_gene: TRBJ1-2; len: 15; CDR3nt: TGTGCCACCGCGATCGGACAGGGTATAGGCTATGGCTACACCTTC; CDR3aa: CATAIGQGIGYGYTF
abundance: NA; v_gene: TRBV19; d_gene: TRBD1; j_gene: TRBJ2-7; len: 16; CDR3nt: TGTGCCAGTAGTATGGCCGGGACAGGGTTTTTCAACGAGCAGTACTTC; CDR3aa: CASSMAGTGFFNEQYF
abundance: NA; v_gene: TRBV7-8; d_gene: TRBD1; j_gene: TRBJ1-3; len: 15; CDR3nt: TGTGCCAGCAGCGCCGACAGGGTGTTCGGAAACACCATATATTTT; CDR3aa: CASSADRVFGNTIYF
abundance: NA; v_gene: TRBV7-9; d_gene: TRBD2; j_gene: TRBJ2-5; len: 14; CDR3nt: TGTGCCAGCAGCATTAGCGGGGGGGCCGAGACCCAGTACTTC; CDR3aa: CASSISGGAETQYF
abundance: NA; v_gene: TRBV28; d_gene: NA; j_gene: TRBJ2-1; len: 15; CDR3nt: TGTGCCAGCAGTTTATGGGGTGGGGGGTACAATGAGCAGTTCTTC; CDR3aa: CASSLWGGGYNEQFF
abundance: once; v_gene: TRBV28; d_gene: TRBD1; j_gene: TRBJ2-1; len: 16; CDR3nt: TGTGCCAGCAGGGAATGGGGACAGGGGGCTCGCAATGAGCAGTTCTTC; CDR3aa: CASREWGQGARNEQFF
abundance: NA; v_gene: TRBV5-1; d_gene: TRBD2; j_gene: TRBJ2-2; len: 15; CDR3nt: TGCGCCAGCAGCTTCGGGAGGGCCGTTACCGGGGAGCTGTTTTTT; CDR3aa: CASSFGRAVTGELFF
abundance: NA; v_gene: TRBV24-1; d_gene: TRBD2; j_gene: TRBJ2-3; len: 16; CDR3nt: TGTGCCACCTCCGGGACTAGCGGGGGGGCCCCAGATACGCAGTATTTT; CDR3aa: CATSGTSGGAPDTQYF
abundance: NA; v_gene: TRBV6-2/TRBV6-3; d_gene: NA; j_gene: TRBJ1-5; len: 13; CDR3nt: TGTGCCAGCAGTTACTCGAGGGTTCAGCCCCAGCATTTT; CDR3aa: CASSYSRVQPQHF